The 13 T cell receptor beta chains in this list originate from one sample, sequenced in a study of cytomegalovirus exposure and HLA in healthy donors. Produced via immunoSEQ multiplex PCR; TCRdb's table is partial and in-frame only. The sample records 110,000 to 150,000 clones, approximately 94% being singletons. Specimen: PBMCs. These receptors all stem from a man younger than 35 in good health and CMV-seropositive.

The chain carries TRBV5-1 and TRBJ2-3; 11 bases line up with TRBD1. Germline V gene sequence: CDR1 SGHRS, CDR2 YFSETQ. There are 14 residues in the CDR3. Germline trimming cut 3 bases from V and 5 bases from J; bases unmatched to any gene: 2. The CDR3 here is CASSSGTGGDTQYF. CDR3 DNA: TGCGCCAGCAGCTCGGGGACAGGGGGAGATACGCAGTATTTT.

The CDR3: CASSSSGYRKTQYF. Written as DNA, the CDR3 is TGTGCCAGCAGCTCCTCAGGGTACCGAAAGACCCAGTACTTC. The chain is built from TRBV28 and TRBJ2-5; D may be TRBD1 (5 bases). V lost 6 bases and J lost 6, with 17 bases in between. Germline V gene lookup returns CDR1 MDHEN and CDR2 SYDVKM. This CDR3 has 14 residues.

This rearrangement joins TRBV29-1 to TRBJ1-2; the match to TRBD1 covers 10 bases. There are 18 residues in the CDR3. Per germline, CDR1 SQVTM and CDR2 ANQGSEA. The junction had 19 bases not matched to a gene; V was cut back by 7 bases and J by 2 bases. The CDR3 region is CSALGPGQGIISNYGYTF. The CDR3 bases are TGCAGCGCCTTGGGACCGGGACAGGGGATAATTAGCAACTATGGCTACACCTTC.

In regard to this clone: Its ends do not fully match the called genes, so a read error is possible. The chain recombines TRBV27 with TRBJ1-5; D may be TRBD1 (6 bases). Germline CDR1 and CDR2: MNHEY and SMNVEV (reference sequence). This CDR3 contains 15 residues. The CDR3 nucleotides read TGTGCCAGCAGTTTAGCAGGGGCCCACCATCAGCCCCGGCATTTT. It specifies CASSLAGAHHQPRHF.

The rearrangement links TRBV10-2 to TRBJ2-7; 7 bases line up with TRBD1. The CDR3 consists of 12 residues. Trimming at V came to 8 bases and at J to 3 bases, leaving 4 bases not matched to a gene. Looked up from germline, CDR1 is WSHSY and CDR2 is SAAADI. The CDR3 region is CASRTGDYEQYF. The CDR3 coding sequence is TGCGCCAGCCGGACAGGTGACTACGAGCAGTACTTC.

The CDR3 loop reads CASRGLADTQYF. CDR3 DNA sequence: TGTGCCAGCAGGGGACTCGCAGATACGCAGTATTTT. This sequence joins TRBV2 and TRBJ2-3; the D gene is possibly TRBD2 (6 bases). Germline loops: CDR1 SNHLY, CDR2 FYNNEI. Trimming removed 6 bases at V and 4 bases at J, with 8 bases between. The CDR3 is made up of 12 amino acids.

The V call is TRBV12-5, the J call TRBJ2-7; 7 positions match TRBD2. The CDR3 is made up of 17 amino acids. Germline CDR1 is LGHNT and CDR2 is FRNRAP. The V gene end was trimmed by 0 bases and the J gene end by 0 bases; junction bases not matched to a gene: 8. This CDR3 is CASGLVRSGTRSYEQYF. CDR3 DNA: TGTGCTAGTGGTTTGGTACGGAGCGGGACCCGCTCCTACGAGCAGTACTTC.

This chain uses TRBV23-1 with TRBJ2-3, with D perhaps matching TRBD2 (6 bases). TRBV23-1 is an open reading frame, and its role is uncertain. CDR3 length equals 15 residues. Trimming pared 2 bases from V and 0 bases from J, leaving 9 bases between. The CDR3 is CASSQRRVSTDTQYF. CDR3 coding DNA: TGCGCCAGCAGTCAAAGGAGGGTGAGCACAGATACGCAGTATTTT.

The J gene is TRBJ2-1, the V gene TRBV6-6; the match to TRBD2 covers 9 bases. Germline-derived CDR1 and CDR2 are MNHNY and SVGAGI (reference sequence). Unmatched junction bases numbered 10, after V lost 5 bases and J lost 8 bases. This CDR3 has 15 residues. This CDR3 is CASSPILGLAHEQFF. In DNA form, the CDR3 reads TGTGCCAGCAGTCCAATTTTGGGACTAGCCCATGAGCAGTTCTTC.

J is TRBJ2-3 and V is TRBV5-1, with a possible D match to TRBD2 (5 bases). V lost 0 bases, J lost 1 base, and 15 bases lay in between. The CDR3 has 17 residues. The germline CDR1 and CDR2 sequences are SGHRS and YFSETQ. CDR3 amino acids: CASSLAGRVSRTDTQYF. The CDR3 region has the DNA TGCGCCAGCAGCTTGGCGGGAAGGGTTAGCCGCACAGATACGCAGTATTTT.

This clone has just one count. The rearrangement joins TRBV28 to TRBJ2-1; a weak D match, TRBD2 (6 bases). V gave up 7 bases and J gave up 3 bases, with 16 bases separating them. Germline lookup yields CDR1 MDHEN and CDR2 SYDVKM. The CDR3 spans 15 residues. The CDR3 loop reads CASTGGKEVYNEQFF. CDR3 coding DNA: TGTGCCAGCACTGGGGGGAAGGAAGTCTACAATGAGCAGTTCTTC.

The chain is built from TRBV4-2 and TRBJ1-1; D unclear. CDR3 length: 15 amino acids. The V gene lost 3 bases and the J gene lost 0 bases, with 11 bases spanning the gap. CDR1 LGHNA and CDR2 YNFKEQ come from the germline V gene. The CDR3 loop is CASSQTTSLNTEAFF. CDR3 in DNA: TGTGCCAGCAGCCAGACGACAAGCTTGAACACTGAAGCTTTCTTT.

The V and J genes are TRBV5-1 and TRBJ2-2; 11 positions match TRBD2. The CDR3 is made up of 16 amino acids. CDR1 SGHRS and CDR2 YFSETQ come from the germline V gene. The J segment lost 4 bases and the V segment lost 1 base, leaving 3 bases of the junction unmatched. The CDR3 loop reads CASSLTSGSSTGELFF. The CDR3, as DNA: TGCGCCAGCAGCTTGACTAGCGGGAGTAGCACCGGGGAGCTGTTTTTT.